Only a few counts were recorded for the clone carrying this TCR beta chain. The entry originates in a study of T cells after yellow fever vaccination. The CDR3 sequence is 13 residues long. Using its own MiXCR run on the 5' RACE reads, TCRdb lists one record per CDR3 protein. The sample includes about 260,000 distinct CDR3 sequences, roughly 5.2% of them seen just once. The rearrangement uses TRBV1 and TRBJ2-7; TRBD2 reflects the table's D call only, with no check against the DNA. TRBV1 is classified as a pseudogene. This TCR was sampled from a man between 18 and 29 years old who received the YFV17D yellow fever vaccine. Specimen: CD4+ T cells sorted from PBMCs, collected on the day of the yellow fever booster vaccination. The CDR3 region is CTPGGTFNYEQYF. Here the CDR3 DNA reads TGCACACCAGGAGGTACTTTTAACTACGAGCAGTACTTC.